A single sample is the source of the 17 T cell receptor beta chains below, sequenced in a study of radiotherapy plus CTLA-4 blockade in lung cancer listed by TCRdb under 2018. The library was prepared using the immunoSEQ multiplex PCR assay. Imported from immuneACCESS, the table was reduced by TCRdb to in-frame sequences with V and J called. These copies leave out some clones; in studies compared against another copy, an unresolved V gene accounts for under half, and the cause of the remainder is not known. For this sample the table gives fewer than 75,000 clones, of which roughly 84% were detected only once. The top ten hold over 35% of the sample. The sequencing used peripheral blood, collected from a patient treated with radiotherapy plus ipilimumab. These receptors were taken from a human donor with non-small cell lung cancer that progressed on radiotherapy plus ipilimumab.

The chain recombines TRBV27 with TRBJ2-3; D uncertain. There are 15 residues in the CDR3. CDR1 and CDR2 from the germline V gene are MNHEY and SMNVEV (reference sequence). The germline V and J ends were trimmed by 1 base and 0 bases, with 8 bases remaining between them. CDR3 sequence: CASSLFMGSTDTQYF. The CDR3 nucleotides read TGTGCCAGCAGTTTATTTATGGGAAGCACAGATACGCAGTATTTT.

This chain links TRBV5-1 with TRBJ2-1; D is ambiguous. The CDR3 totals 15 residues. Germline CDR1 SGHRS, CDR2 YFSETQ. V lost 0 bases and J lost 5, with 12 bases in between. The CDR3 sequence: CASSLDLSPNNEQFF. As DNA, the CDR3 is TGCGCCAGCAGCTTGGATCTGTCGCCGAACAATGAGCAGTTCTTC.

V and J are TRBV6-6 and TRBJ2-1; 7 bases agree with TRBD1. The CDR3 length is 16 residues. After removal of 6 bases from V and 0 bases from J, the junction contained 8 bases not matched to a gene. Germline V gene lookup returns CDR1 MNHNY and CDR2 SVGAGI (reference sequence). CDR3: CASRPARQGSYNEQFF. CDR3 in DNA: TGTGCCAGCAGACCCGCTCGACAGGGCTCCTACAATGAGCAGTTCTTC.

The V call is TRBV29-1, the J call TRBJ2-5, with 7 positions matching TRBD1. Per germline, CDR1 SQVTM and CDR2 ANQGSEA. The length of the CDR3 is 15 residues. Germline trimming cut 4 bases from V and 5 bases from J; bases unmatched to any gene: 13. CDR3 coding DNA: TGCAGCGTTGGGGCAGGGGGAAACGGTTACGAGACCCAGTACTTC. Translated, it gives CSVGAGGNGYETQYF.

The genes are TRBV29-1 and TRBJ1-1; 7 positions agree with TRBD1. Trimming at V came to 0 bases and at J to 2 bases, leaving 3 bases not matched to a gene. The CDR3 has 14 amino acids. Germline loops: CDR1 SQVTM, CDR2 ANQGSEA. The CDR3 coding sequence is TGCAGCGTTGAAGAGGGGACAGCAAACACTGAAGCTTTCTTT. Its protein is CSVEEGTANTEAFF.

This clone was counted a single time. V is TRBV6-5 and J is TRBJ1-1; D is perhaps TRBD1 (6 bases). Germline values: CDR1 MNHEY, CDR2 SVGAGI. Trimming removed 5 bases from V and 10 bases from J, with 17 bases in between. This CDR3 spans 13 amino acids. Here the CDR3 reads CASSLRTAHGAFF. The CDR3 DNA is TGTGCCAGCAGTCTAAGGACAGCCCATGGAGCTTTCTTT.

This chain connects TRBV18 to TRBJ2-5, with unresolved D. The CDR3 runs to 13 residues. CDR1 KGHSH and CDR2 LQKENI come from the germline V gene. The ends were cut back, 7 bases at V and 7 bases at J, with 16 bases in the middle. This CDR3 is CASCPFQLGTQYF. In DNA, the CDR3 is TGTGCCAGCTGCCCGTTTCAGTTGGGGACCCAGTACTTC.

The chain carries TRBV30 and TRBJ1-5; tentatively, D is TRBD1 (5 bases). The CDR3 has 15 residues. The V end lost 3 bases, the J end lost 4 bases, and 16 bases lay between the germline ends. The germline gives CDR1 GTSNPN, CDR2 SVGIG (reference sequence). The CDR3 sequence is CAWSTGSGGNQPQHF. CDR3 in DNA: TGTGCCTGGAGCACAGGATCGGGGGGGAATCAGCCCCAGCATTTT.

CDR3 coding DNA: TGTGCCAGCAGTTCTACTAGCGGGAGGGCTAATGAGCAGTTCTTC. This codes for CASSSTSGRANEQFF. The rearrangement uses TRBV2 and TRBJ2-1, with 13 bases aligning to TRBD2. The trim removed 5 bases at V and 7 bases at J, leaving 5 bases unmatched. Germline CDR1 reads SNHLY; CDR2 reads FYNNEI. CDR3 length equals 15 residues.

The chain joins TRBV2 to TRBJ2-3; 8 nucleotides agree with TRBD1. CDR1 is SNHLY, CDR2 FYNNEI, per germline. The CDR3 consists of 15 residues. V lost 3 bases to trimming and J lost 5 bases; unmatched junction nucleotides: 7. The CDR3 nucleotides read TGTGCCAGCAGTGAGGGACAGGAAGGAGGAGATACGCAGTATTTT. It is translated as CASSEGQEGGDTQYF.

This rearrangement joins TRBV27 to TRBJ1-5; D gene ambiguous. Between the trimmed V and J ends, which lost 5 bases and 5 bases, there was a span of 7 bases. This CDR3 is 12 amino acids long. CDR1 and CDR2 (germline): MNHEY, SMNVEV (reference sequence). The CDR3 DNA reads TGTGCCAGCAGTACCGGGGATCAGCCCCAGCATTTT. Protein sequence: CASSTGDQPQHF.

This clone appeared once. The V and J genes are TRBV6-1 and TRBJ2-7; unclear D gene. Germline V lookup: CDR1 MNHNS, CDR2 SASEGT. The CDR3 covers 11 residues. CDR3 in DNA: TGTGCCAGCAGTGATTCGGCAGCACTGAACGTC. Its translation is CASSDSAALNV.

The CDR3 nucleotides read TGTGCCAGCAGCTTTAGCGGGAGGGCAGATACGCAGTATTTT. It translates to CASSFSGRADTQYF. The V and J genes are TRBV11-3 and TRBJ2-3; 11 nucleotides agree with TRBD2. The CDR3 has 14 residues. V was clipped by 3 bases and J by 4 bases; unmatched bases: 0. The germline gives CDR1 SGHNT, CDR2 YENEEA. The full variable domain, in which reference TRBV11-3 and TRBJ2-3 provide the parts outside the CDR3, is EAGVVQSPRYKIIEKKQPVAFWCNPISGHNTLYWYLQNLGQGPELLIRYENEEAVDDSQLPKDRFSAERLKGVDSTLKIQPAELGDSAVYLCASSFSGRADTQYFGPGTRLTVL.

The chain employs TRBV18 and TRBJ2-4, with 7 bases aligning to TRBD1. The CDR3 covers 15 residues. V shed 2 bases and J 6 bases; nucleotides not matched to a gene: 7. Per germline, CDR1 KGHSH and CDR2 LQKENI. The CDR3 spells CASSPAGGDGNIQYF. The CDR3, as DNA: TGTGCCAGCTCACCAGCAGGGGGTGATGGAAACATTCAGTACTTC.

This chain links TRBV10-2 with TRBJ2-3; D is uncertain. The CDR3 loop spans 12 amino acids. Between the trimmed V and J ends, which lost 10 bases and 1 base, there was a span of 9 bases. From germline, CDR1 is WSHSY and CDR2 SAAADI. The CDR3 spells CATNSGTDTQYF. CDR3 DNA: TGCGCCACGAACTCAGGCACAGATACGCAGTATTTT.

The gene calls are TRBV11-2 and TRBJ2-5; perhaps TRBD1 as D (6 bases). The CDR3 extends over 14 amino acids. The germline gives CDR1 SGHAT, CDR2 FQNNGV. V lost 5 bases and J 2 bases, leaving 12 bases between the germline ends. CDR3 DNA: TGTGCCAGCAGCCAAGATAGGGGGCAAGAGACCCAGTACTTC. Protein product: CASSQDRGQETQYF.

V usage is TRBV4-2 and J usage is TRBJ2-2; TRBD1 matches 8 bases. Germline V gene lookup returns CDR1 LGHNA and CDR2 YNFKEQ. The CDR3 runs 17 residues. With V trimmed by 4 bases and J by 2 bases, 9 bases remained unmatched. DNA of the CDR3: TGTGCCAGCAGCCCCATAGCAGGGGGCGGAAACACCGGGGAGCTGTTTTTT. Translating it yields CASSPIAGGGNTGELFF.